Below are 21 T cell receptor beta chains sequenced from a single sample in a study of blood T cell repertoires in COVID-19. Only in-frame clones appear in the TCRdb table, and some are missing; sequencing was by immunoSEQ multiplex PCR. The sample consists of around 120,000 clones, 60% to 85% of them appearing once. Sequenced sample: peripheral blood. The receptors were gathered from a man in his 70s with acute or convalescent COVID-19.

This clone was observed a few times. The J gene is TRBJ2-5, the V gene TRBV20-1; no definite D call. The CDR3 length is 11 residues. Trimming removed 2 bases from V and 4 bases from J, with 5 bases in between. The V gene's germline CDR1 is DFQATT and CDR2 SNEGSKA (reference sequence). The CDR3 here is CSARSIETQYF. The DNA of the CDR3 is TGCAGTGCTAGATCAATAGAGACCCAGTACTTC.

V and J are TRBV5-1 and TRBJ2-7, with 13 positions matching TRBD2. With 0 bases clipped from V and 3 bases from J, the junction kept 3 bases outside the gene matches. The V gene's germline CDR1 is SGHRS and CDR2 YFSETQ. The CDR3 is made up of 16 amino acids. The CDR3 nucleotides are TGCGCCAGCAGCTTGGGACTAGCGGGGGGAAGCTACGAGCAGTACTTC. Translating it yields CASSLGLAGGSYEQYF.

The genes are TRBV29-1 and TRBJ2-3; a possible D gene is TRBD1 (5 bases). V was pared by 2 bases and J by 3 bases, with 9 bases between. Germline values: CDR1 SQVTM, CDR2 ANQGSEA. This CDR3 contains 13 residues. The CDR3 sequence is CSVEQGGTDTQYF. As DNA, the CDR3 is TGCAGCGTTGAACAGGGTGGGACAGATACGCAGTATTTT.

The CDR3: CASSLEGKGYEQYF. CDR3 sequence (DNA): TGTGCCAGTAGTTTGGAGGGAAAGGGCTACGAGCAGTACTTC. This chain links TRBV19 with TRBJ2-7; D may be TRBD2 (6 bases). The CDR3 covers 14 residues. Germline V gene data show CDR1 as LNHDA and CDR2 as SQIVND (reference sequence). Trimming took off 5 bases at V and 3 bases at J, with 14 bases between the two ends. Looking up the rest from reference TRBV19 and TRBJ2-7 gives the full variable domain: DGGITQSPKYLFRKEGQNVTLSCEQNLNHDAMYWYRQDPGQGLRLIYYSQIVNDFQKGDIAEGYSVSREKKESFPLTVTSAQKNPTAFYLCASSLEGKGYEQYFGPGTRLTVT.

J is TRBJ1-2 and V is TRBV24-1; D may be TRBD1 (6 bases). This CDR3 spans 14 amino acids. Germline V gene lookup returns CDR1 KGHDR and CDR2 SFDVKD. Trimming cost V 6 bases and J 1 base, with 11 bases left between them. The CDR3 DNA follows: TGTGCCACCAGTCTCACAGGGTTTAACTATGGCTACACCTTC. As protein: CATSLTGFNYGYTF.

As for this clone: The junction departs from the called germline gene at one end, perhaps through a read error. Here the CDR3 DNA reads TGTGCCAGCAGCCAAGATGGTGGCAGGCTCCGAGTCTTC. Its protein product is CASSQDGGRLRVF. V usage is TRBV4-2 and J usage is TRBJ2-1; D uncertain. The CDR3 runs to 13 residues. CDR1 and CDR2 (germline): LGHNA, YNFKEQ.

The V call is TRBV3-1 (or the pseudogene TRBV3-2), the J call TRBJ2-2, with TRBD2 matching over 10 bases. The CDR3 is 16 residues long. After removal of 3 bases from V and 7 bases from J, the junction contained 8 bases not matched to a gene. Germline lookup yields CDR1 LGHDT and CDR2 YNNKEL (reference sequence). CDR3 sequence reads: CASSQQIAGGGGELFF. In DNA, the CDR3 is TGTGCCAGCAGCCAGCAAATAGCGGGGGGAGGCGGGGAGCTGTTTTTT.

This chain connects TRBV5-4 to TRBJ2-2, with D maybe TRBD2 (7 bases). The CDR3 runs 18 residues. Trimming stripped 2 bases from V and 3 bases from J, with 20 bases between. The germline CDR1 and CDR2 sequences are SGHNT and YYREEE (reference sequence). The CDR3 coding sequence is TGTGCCAGCAGCTTCGAGAGGGGGGGGCCAGCATACACCGGGGAGCTGTTTTTT. As protein: CASSFERGGPAYTGELFF.

The chain recombines TRBV7-2 with TRBJ1-6, with 7 bases matching TRBD1. CDR3 length: 14 residues. Trimming at V came to 5 bases and at J to 8 bases, leaving 6 bases not matched to a gene. Germline V CDR1 and CDR2: SGHTA, FQGNSA. CDR3 protein: CASSPHRGYSPLHF. CDR3 coding DNA: TGTGCCAGCAGCCCGCACAGGGGTTATTCACCCCTCCACTTT. Full variable domain (rest looked up from reference TRBV7-2 and TRBJ1-6): GAGVSQSPSNKVTEKGKDVELRCDPISGHTALYWYRQSLGQGLEFLIYFQGNSAPDKSGLPSDRFSAERTGGSVSTLTIQRTQQEDSAVYLCASSPHRGYSPLHFGNGTRLTVT.

This clone was seen just once. V gene TRBV6-2 or TRBV6-3 combines with J gene TRBJ2-1, with 8 bases matching TRBD2. Germline assignment: CDR1 MNHEY and CDR2 SVGEGT. This CDR3 comprises 14 residues. Germline trimming cut 5 bases from V and 4 bases from J; bases unmatched to any gene: 4. As DNA, the CDR3 is TGTGCCAGCAGTCGACTAGCGTTTTACAATGAGCAGTTCTTC. Protein: CASSRLAFYNEQFF.

The chain combines TRBV6-5 with TRBJ1-1; 9 positions agree with TRBD1. Looked up from germline, CDR1 is MNHEY and CDR2 is SVGAGI. Losses at the gene ends were 6 bases for V and 3 bases for J; bases not matched to a gene: 5. The CDR3 is made up of 14 amino acids. The CDR3 loop is CASSQQGADTEAFF. CDR3 DNA sequence: TGTGCCAGCAGCCAACAGGGGGCTGACACTGAAGCTTTCTTT.

The chain employs TRBV3-1 (or the pseudogene TRBV3-2) and TRBJ2-2; the match to TRBD2 covers 15 bases. The CDR3 spans 16 residues. The junction had 4 bases not matched to a gene; V was cut back by 4 bases and J by 7 bases. The germline CDR1 and CDR2 sequences are LGHDT and YNNKEL (reference sequence). The CDR3 sequence: CASSRGLAGGIGELFF. CDR3 sequence (DNA): TGTGCCAGCAGCCGGGGACTAGCGGGGGGAATCGGGGAGCTGTTTTTT.

V gene TRBV25-1 combines with J gene TRBJ1-2; D gene unclear. The CDR3 totals 15 residues. CDR1 and CDR2 from the germline V gene are MGHDK and SYGVNS. Trimming took off 3 bases at V and 4 bases at J, with 15 bases between the two ends. The CDR3 sequence is CASSDPREPFYGYTF. The CDR3 coding sequence is TGTGCCAGCAGTGATCCCCGGGAGCCTTTCTATGGCTACACCTTC.

This clone was counted between two and nine times. V usage is TRBV5-1 and J usage is TRBJ1-1; D call uncertain. Germline CDR1 SGHRS, CDR2 YFSETQ. There are 13 residues in the CDR3. Deletions cut 1 base from V and 6 bases from J, with 10 bases between. In DNA form, the CDR3 reads TGCGCCAGCAGCTTGTTCAGTTTGGCTGAAGCTTTCTTT. This sequence encodes CASSLFSLAEAFF. The variable domain in full, with the rest retrieved from reference TRBV5-1 and TRBJ1-1, is KAGVTQTPRYLIKTRGQQVTLSCSPISGHRSVSWYQQTPGQGLQFLFEYFSETQRNKGNFPGRFSGRQFSNSRSEMNVSTLELGDSALYLCASSLFSLAEAFFGQGTRLTVV.

J is TRBJ2-5 and V is TRBV3-1 (or the pseudogene TRBV3-2); D is ambiguous. The CDR3 length is 12 residues. Trimming took 4 bases from V and 5 from J, leaving 8 bases between them. Germline values: CDR1 LGHDT, CDR2 YNNKEL (reference sequence). This chain's CDR3 is CASSRWAETQYF. The CDR3 DNA sequence: TGTGCCAGCAGCCGCTGGGCGGAGACCCAGTACTTC.

This sequence joins TRBV10-3 and TRBJ1-4, with 10 bases aligning to TRBD1. Germline V gives CDR1 ENHRY, CDR2 SYGVKD. The CDR3 totals 15 residues. Unmatched junction bases numbered 5, after V lost 4 bases and J lost 6 bases. The CDR3 sequence: CAISASGTGDEKLFF. CDR3 nucleotide sequence: TGTGCCATCAGTGCGTCGGGGACAGGGGATGAAAAACTGTTTTTT.

This chain uses TRBV5-1 with TRBJ1-1; D might be TRBD1 (6 bases). This CDR3 region has 18 residues. Per germline, CDR1 SGHRS and CDR2 YFSETQ. V was clipped by 1 base and J by 5 bases, with 24 bases between them. The CDR3 sequence: CASSLMGGGWQGHTEAFF. CDR3 coding DNA: TGCGCCAGCAGCTTGATGGGTGGGGGCTGGCAGGGGCATACTGAAGCTTTCTTT.

This clone showed up just once. The chain couples TRBV5-1 to TRBJ2-1; 8 positions agree with TRBD1. The CDR3 covers 14 residues. Trimming took 3 bases from V and 6 from J; bases not matched to a gene: 5. CDR1 and CDR2 from the germline V gene are SGHRS and YFSETQ. As DNA, the CDR3 is TGCGCCAGCAGCTGGCGGACAGGGAGCAATGAGCAGTTCTTC. Translating it yields CASSWRTGSNEQFF.

The chain combines TRBV4-1 with TRBJ2-1, with 12 bases lining up with TRBD2. V shed 3 bases and J 5 bases; nucleotides not matched to a gene: 2. In germline, CDR1 is MGHRA, CDR2 YSYEKL. There are 15 residues in the CDR3. The CDR3: CASSHLAGGHNEQFF. CDR3 bases: TGCGCCAGCAGCCACCTAGCGGGGGGGCACAATGAGCAGTTCTTC.

V and J are TRBV19 and TRBJ2-1, with 10 bases aligning to TRBD2. Germline CDR1 reads LNHDA; CDR2 reads SQIVND (reference sequence). The CDR3 extends over 17 amino acids. The V segment lost 4 bases and the J segment 3 bases; nucleotides outside the gene matches: 9. CDR3 bases: TGTGCCAGTAGTAAGGGTAGCGGGGGGTCCTACTACAATGAGCAGTTCTTC. It codes for CASSKGSGGSYYNEQFF. The full variable domain, its missing parts supplied by reference TRBV19 and TRBJ2-1, is DGGITQSPKYLFRKEGQNVTLSCEQNLNHDAMYWYRQDPGQGLRLIYYSQIVNDFQKGDIAEGYSVSREKKESFPLTVTSAQKNPTAFYLCASSKGSGGSYYNEQFFGPGTRLTVL.

The V call is TRBV5-1, the J call TRBJ1-2; 8 bases line up with TRBD1. The CDR3 has 15 amino acids. Losses at the gene ends were 4 bases for V and 0 bases for J; bases not matched to a gene: 5. Per the germline V gene, CDR1 is SGHRS and CDR2 is YFSETQ. CDR3 protein: CASSLRDRPNYGYTF. For the CDR3, the DNA is TGCGCCAGCAGCCTCCGGGACAGGCCTAACTATGGCTACACCTTC.